These 13 T cell receptor beta chains came from one sample sequenced in a study of shared clonotypes between healthy human individuals. Generated by immunoSEQ multiplex PCR, the TCRdb table keeps only in-frame clones and is missing some. The repertoire holds 2 million to 3 million clones, more than 85% seen once, with about 0.34% in the top ten. The sequenced material came from naive CD4+ T cells from PBMCs. This sample's subset: CD45RA+ positively selected. The receptors originated from a man between 18 and 35 years old in good health. Some clones in this sample may be carry-over from other donors' samples.

For this clone: Other nucleotide sequences in the sample specify the same CDR3. The genes are TRBV5-1 and TRBJ2-7; 8 positions agree with TRBD1. The CDR3 has 14 residues. With 0 bases clipped from V and 7 bases from J, the junction kept 6 bases outside the gene matches. Germline V gene lookup returns CDR1 SGHRS and CDR2 YFSETQ. In nucleotides, the CDR3 is TGCGCCAGCAGCTTGGAGCAGGGGGCGCGGGAGCAGTACTTC. This gives the protein CASSLEQGAREQYF.

This clone has a single count. The chain carries TRBV5-1 and TRBJ2-2; a possible D gene is TRBD1 (6 bases). The CDR3 is made up of 15 amino acids. Between the trimmed V and J ends, which lost 2 bases and 7 bases, there was a span of 15 bases. Germline loops: CDR1 SGHRS, CDR2 YFSETQ. The DNA of the CDR3 is TGCGCCAGCAGCTTACAAGGACAGACCTACGGGGAGCTGTTTTTT. This gives the protein CASSLQGQTYGELFF.

The chain joins TRBV27 to TRBJ2-5; D not resolved. Trimming cost V 9 bases and J 5 bases, with 13 bases left between them. The CDR3 covers 12 residues. CDR1 and CDR2 from the germline V gene are MNHEY and SMNVEV (reference sequence). The CDR3 sequence is CARNPLWETQYF. In DNA, the CDR3 is TGTGCCAGAAACCCCCTATGGGAGACCCAGTACTTC.

The chain couples TRBV11-2 to TRBJ2-3; TRBD2 aligns across 10 bases. The V segment lost 3 bases and the J segment 4 bases; nucleotides outside the gene matches: 7. The CDR3 runs 16 residues. Germline values: CDR1 SGHAT, CDR2 FQNNGV. The CDR3 reads CASSFSGRTFPDTQYF. CDR3 DNA: TGTGCCAGCAGCTTTAGCGGGAGGACTTTCCCAGATACGCAGTATTTT.

This chain joins TRBV19 and TRBJ2-2; 9 nucleotides align to TRBD1. There are 18 residues in the CDR3. The germline gives CDR1 LNHDA, CDR2 SQIVND (reference sequence). With 3 bases clipped from V and 6 bases from J, the junction kept 14 bases outside the gene matches. The CDR3 DNA reads as TGTGCCAGTAGTATGGAAGGCTGGACAGGGGCTATCGCCGGGGAGCTGTTTTTT. It codes for CASSMEGWTGAIAGELFF. The full variable domain, rest sourced from reference TRBV19 and TRBJ2-2, is DGGITQSPKYLFRKEGQNVTLSCEQNLNHDAMYWYRQDPGQGLRLIYYSQIVNDFQKGDIAEGYSVSREKKESFPLTVTSAQKNPTAFYLCASSMEGWTGAIAGELFFGEGSRLTVL.

The rearrangement uses TRBV14 and TRBJ2-2; D uncertain. V was cut by 4 bases and J by 7 bases, with 10 bases left in between. Germline V gene lookup returns CDR1 SGHDN and CDR2 FVKESK. The length of the CDR3 is 13 residues. CDR3 residues: CASSPNAVGELFF. The DNA for the CDR3 is TGTGCCAGCAGCCCGAACGCGGTCGGGGAGCTGTTTTTT.

The CDR3 here is CASSLLQGGPEAFF. For the CDR3, the DNA is TGTGCCAGCAGCTTATTACAGGGGGGACCTGAAGCTTTCTTT. This chain joins TRBV5-6 and TRBJ1-1; TRBD1 matches at 8 bases. J was trimmed by 6 bases and V by 2 bases; bases with no gene match: 6. This CDR3 region has 14 residues. Germline V lookup: CDR1 SGHDT, CDR2 YYEEEE.

This clone was counted once. This chain links TRBV20-1 with TRBJ2-7, with TRBD1 as a possible D gene (5 bases). The ends were cut back, 6 bases at V and 6 bases at J, with 12 bases in the middle. The CDR3 has 11 amino acids. CDR1 is DFQATT and CDR2 is SNEGSKA in the germline V gene (reference sequence). The chain's CDR3 is CSAAQGTEQYF. In DNA form, the CDR3 reads TGCAGTGCCGCCCAGGGTACCGAGCAGTACTTC.

The chain has TRBV10-1 and TRBJ1-1; no clear D gene. The CDR3 consists of 15 residues. From germline, CDR1 is WNHNN and CDR2 SYGVQD (reference sequence). The germline V and J ends were trimmed by 7 bases and 0 bases, with 15 bases remaining between them. CDR3 nucleotides: TGCGCCAGCAAATGTATGGAACCGATGAACACTGAAGCTTTCTTT. It is translated as CASKCMEPMNTEAFF.

This clone was observed once. The chain couples TRBV9 to TRBJ2-3, with D possibly matching TRBD1 (5 bases). This CDR3 comprises 16 residues. The germline gives CDR1 SGDLS, CDR2 YYNGEE. V was cut by 4 bases and J by 6 bases, with 21 bases left in between. DNA for the CDR3: TGTGCCAGCAGCCCTCGAGGACACCTCGTCCAGGATACGCAGTATTTT. Residues: CASSPRGHLVQDTQYF.

J is TRBJ2-7 and V is TRBV2; D is uncertain. V lost 4 bases, J lost 6 bases, and 10 bases lay in between. This CDR3 region has 12 residues. Germline V gene lookup returns CDR1 SNHLY and CDR2 FYNNEI. The CDR3 DNA reads TGTGCCAGCAGTGGTCAGCAGACCGAGCAGTACTTC. Protein: CASSGQQTEQYF.

This sequence joins TRBV18 and TRBJ2-6; D not certain. CDR1 KGHSH and CDR2 LQKENI come from the germline V gene. Deletions cut 2 bases from V and 1 base from J, with 6 bases between. This CDR3 is 15 amino acids long. The CDR3 DNA follows: TGTGCCAGCTCACCAAGCCAATCTGGGGCCAACGTCCTGACTTTC. Translating it yields CASSPSQSGANVLTF.

This rearrangement joins TRBV10-3 to TRBJ2-7; no clear D. In germline, CDR1 is ENHRY, CDR2 SYGVKD. V shed 9 bases and J shed 2 bases, with 11 bases lying between them. This CDR3 region has 12 residues. This chain's CDR3 is CAIGPTPYEQYF. As DNA, the CDR3 is TGTGCCATAGGACCGACACCCTACGAGCAGTACTTC.